Each of the 30 T cell receptor beta chains below was sequenced from the same sample in a study of blood T cell repertoires in COVID-19. The table came from immunoSEQ multiplex PCR; TCRdb's copy has only in-frame clones and leaves some out. Of about 260,000 clones detected, 84% appear once; the ten largest clones hold about 9.1%. Input material: peripheral blood. These TCRs come from a human donor in a cohort sampled during active COVID-19.

V gene TRBV5-6 combines with J gene TRBJ2-7; 8 nucleotides line up with TRBD1. In germline, CDR1 is SGHDT, CDR2 YYEEEE. The V and J ends lost 0 bases and 2 bases, in that order; junction bases with no gene match: 4. The CDR3 is 15 residues long. CDR3 sequence (DNA): TGTGCCAGCAGCTTGGTAGGGACAGGTCCCTACGAGCAGTACTTC. It codes for CASSLVGTGPYEQYF.

This chain uses TRBV6-2 or TRBV6-3 with TRBJ2-3, with 9 bases that match TRBD2. With 4 bases clipped from V and 2 bases from J, the junction kept 13 bases outside the gene matches. The germline V gene has CDR1 MNHEY and CDR2 SVGEGT. CDR3 size: 18 residues. As DNA, the CDR3 is TGTGCCAGCAGTTTCGCCGTATTAGCGGGGGACAACACAGATACGCAGTATTTT. Translating it yields CASSFAVLAGDNTDTQYF.

The chain combines TRBV6-6 with TRBJ2-7, with 7 positions matching TRBD1. This CDR3 spans 15 amino acids. Germline CDR1 is MNHNY and CDR2 is SVGAGI (reference sequence). V lost 8 bases to trimming and J lost 0 bases; unmatched junction nucleotides: 10. The CDR3 reads CASLPRQGSSYEQYF. Written as DNA, the CDR3 is TGTGCCAGCCTACCTAGACAGGGTAGCTCCTACGAGCAGTACTTC.

This sequence joins TRBV6-5 and TRBJ2-2; 8 bases are a match to TRBD2. The length of the CDR3 is 16 residues. The J segment lost 4 bases and the V segment lost 2 bases, leaving 6 bases of the junction unmatched. Germline CDR1 is MNHEY and CDR2 is SVGAGI. The CDR3 loop reads CASSYVLAGSTGELFF. For the CDR3, the DNA is TGTGCCAGCAGTTACGTATTAGCGGGAAGCACCGGGGAGCTGTTTTTT.

The sample holds a few counts of this clone. The chain carries TRBV27 and TRBJ2-1; 10 bases fit TRBD2. Germline V gene sequence: CDR1 MNHEY, CDR2 SMNVEV (reference sequence). The CDR3 contains 14 residues. V gave up 6 bases and J gave up 10 bases; unmatched junction bases: 9. In DNA form, the CDR3 reads TGTGCCAGCAGCCCATGGACTAGCGGCATAGAGCAGTTCTTC. Its protein is CASSPWTSGIEQFF.

The chain carries TRBV7-2 and TRBJ2-7; weak D call: TRBD2 (5 bases). Deletions cut 4 bases from V and 5 bases from J, with 18 bases between. This CDR3 region has 15 residues. Germline CDR1 reads SGHTA; CDR2 reads FQGNSA. The CDR3 DNA is TGTGCCAGCAGCTACGAAATAGGGAAGAGGGACGAGCAGTACTTC. Translated, it gives CASSYEIGKRDEQYF.

The rearrangement links TRBV6-2 or TRBV6-3 to TRBJ1-1; possibly TRBD1 for D (6 bases). Germline CDR1 reads MNHEY; CDR2 reads SVGEGT. Deletions cut 5 bases from V and 4 bases from J, with 17 bases between. The CDR3 spans 15 residues. CDR3 bases: TGTGCCAGCAGTGCCCTGGGGGGGCGGAGCACTGAAGCTTTCTTT. Amino acid sequence: CASSALGGRSTEAFF.

CDR3 protein: CSASRQGASSTEAFF. For the CDR3, the DNA is TGCAGTGCTAGTCGTCAGGGGGCAAGCTCGACTGAAGCTTTCTTT. The chain employs TRBV20-1 and TRBJ1-1, with 8 bases lining up with TRBD1. Losses at the gene ends were 3 bases for V and 5 bases for J; bases not matched to a gene: 11. The length of the CDR3 is 15 residues. Germline V gene data show CDR1 as DFQATT and CDR2 as SNEGSKA (reference sequence).

The chain joins TRBV11-2 to TRBJ1-2; no clear D. V lost 5 bases and J lost 2, with 18 bases in between. There are 16 residues in the CDR3. Germline values: CDR1 SGHAT, CDR2 FQNNGV. CDR3 sequence (DNA): TGTGCCAGCAGCCCTCGATTCGGCGGAGGGAACTATGGCTACACCTTC. Its translation is CASSPRFGGGNYGYTF.

The chain links TRBV6-4 to TRBJ2-1, with D possibly TRBD2 on 5 matching bases. V was clipped by 0 bases and J by 7 bases, with 22 bases between them. Germline CDR1 is MRHNA and CDR2 is SNTAGT. The CDR3 is made up of 18 amino acids. The CDR3: CASSDSSGRYGGRNEQFF. In nucleotides, the CDR3 is TGTGCCAGCAGTGACTCTAGTGGGAGATACGGCGGTCGTAATGAGCAGTTCTTC.

The chain employs TRBV5-6 and TRBJ2-7; tentatively, D is TRBD1 (6 bases). Germline V CDR1 and CDR2: SGHDT, YYEEEE. This CDR3 comprises 15 residues. The V end lost 2 bases, the J end lost 5 bases, and 17 bases lay between the germline ends. The CDR3: CASSFSPTGNDEQYF. As DNA, the CDR3 is TGTGCCAGCAGCTTTTCCCCCACAGGGAACGACGAGCAGTACTTC. Complete variable domain (other parts from reference TRBV5-6 and TRBJ2-7): DAGVTQSPTHLIKTRGQQVTLRCSPKSGHDTVSWYQQALGQGPQFIFQYYEEEERQRGNFPDRFSGHQFPNYSSELNVNALLLGDSALYLCASSFSPTGNDEQYFGPGTRLTVT.

CDR3 protein: CSVLAGGDTQYF. CDR3 nucleotide sequence: TGCAGCGTTCTAGCGGGGGGTGATACGCAGTATTTT. The chain uses TRBV29-1 and TRBJ2-3; 11 bases align to TRBD2. Per germline, CDR1 SQVTM and CDR2 ANQGSEA. Trimming at V came to 5 bases and at J to 6 bases, leaving 1 base not matched to a gene. The CDR3 is 12 residues long.

This rearrangement joins TRBV19 to TRBJ2-5; 12 bases line up with TRBD1. Unmatched junction bases numbered 10, after V lost 3 bases and J lost 5 bases. CDR1 and CDR2 (germline): LNHDA, SQIVND (reference sequence). The CDR3 runs 17 residues. The CDR3: CASSMRRDRGLRETQYF. The CDR3 nucleotides read TGTGCCAGTAGTATGAGGCGGGACAGGGGGCTACGGGAGACCCAGTACTTC.

V usage is TRBV5-1 and J usage is TRBJ1-6; D is undetermined. CDR1 and CDR2 from the germline V gene are SGHRS and YFSETQ. Trimming removed 0 bases from V and 7 bases from J, with 11 bases in between. This CDR3 has 15 amino acids. The CDR3 region is CASSLVAGENSPLHF. The CDR3, as DNA: TGCGCCAGCAGCTTGGTGGCAGGCGAAAATTCACCCCTCCACTTT.

CDR3 in amino acids: CASSLDGSGELFF. For the CDR3, the DNA is TGTGCCAGCAGCTTAGACGGGTCCGGGGAGCTGTTTTTT. The chain recombines TRBV11-2 with TRBJ2-2; D unclear. V was trimmed by 0 bases and J by 6 bases, leaving 5 bases between them. The germline CDR1 and CDR2 sequences are SGHAT and FQNNGV. The CDR3 has 13 residues.

Only a few counts were recorded for this clone. The rearrangement uses TRBV19 and TRBJ1-6; no firm D call. There are 14 residues in the CDR3. The V end was cut by 3 bases, the J end by 6 bases, with 9 bases between. CDR1 LNHDA and CDR2 SQIVND come from the germline V gene (reference sequence). For the CDR3, the DNA is TGTGCCAGTAGTATTTTTGGCAGTAATTCACCCCTCCACTTT. This sequence encodes CASSIFGSNSPLHF.

This clone was observed a handful of times. The rearrangement links TRBV14 to TRBJ2-1, with TRBD1 as a possible D gene (6 bases). V was clipped by 4 bases and J by 0 bases, with 7 bases between them. Germline V CDR1 and CDR2: SGHDN, FVKESK. This CDR3 has 14 amino acids. CDR3 nucleotide sequence: TGTGCCAGCAGCCCAGGGGTCTCCTACAATGAGCAGTTCTTC. Translated: CASSPGVSYNEQFF.

CDR3 nucleotide sequence: TGTGCCAGCAGGCAACGGGGGGCCCAGCATTTT. Translation gives CASRQRGAQHF. The V gene is TRBV28, the J gene TRBJ1-5, with a weak D call TRBD1 (5 bases). CDR1 and CDR2 (germline): MDHEN, SYDVKM. V dropped 6 bases and J dropped 11 bases, with 11 bases sitting between them. The CDR3 has 11 amino acids.

The chain recombines TRBV19 with TRBJ1-5; TRBD1 matches 9 bases. Losses at the gene ends were 5 bases for V and 0 bases for J; bases not matched to a gene: 2. The CDR3 consists of 15 residues. The germline V gene encodes CDR1 LNHDA and CDR2 SQIVND (reference sequence). As DNA, the CDR3 is TGTGCCAGTAGTGGGGGACAGGGTAGCAATCAGCCCCAGCATTTT. Translation: CASSGGQGSNQPQHF.

This clone has more than one count but fewer than ten. The rearrangement uses TRBV5-5 and TRBJ2-1; no clear D gene. The CDR3 spans 12 residues. CDR1 and CDR2 (germline): SGHKS, YYEKEE (reference sequence). V was pared by 1 base and J by 7 bases, with 6 bases between. The chain's CDR3 is CASSLTLNEQFF. DNA of the CDR3: TGTGCCAGCAGCTTGACTCTTAATGAGCAGTTCTTC.

This chain joins TRBV7-9 and TRBJ1-5; D is undetermined. Germline V gene lookup returns CDR1 SEHNR and CDR2 FQNEAQ (reference sequence). The CDR3 spans 13 residues. Trimming removed 5 bases from V and 9 bases from J, with 14 bases in between. In DNA form, the CDR3 reads TGTGCCAGCAGCGGCGGGTACGAACGGCCCCAGCATTTT. Translation gives CASSGGYERPQHF.

The genes are TRBV6-6 and TRBJ1-2, with D perhaps matching TRBD1 (6 bases). Trimming removed 8 bases at V and 3 bases at J, with 22 bases between. Germline CDR1 is MNHNY and CDR2 is SVGAGI (reference sequence). This CDR3 is built from 16 residues. The CDR3 DNA reads as TGTGCCAGCTCCACCCCTCTGACAGGTTGGGACTATGGCTACACCTTC. Translating it yields CASSTPLTGWDYGYTF.

This chain uses TRBV18 with TRBJ2-3; perhaps TRBD1 as D (7 bases). This CDR3 contains 12 residues. Germline V gene lookup returns CDR1 KGHSH and CDR2 LQKENI. V dropped 6 bases and J dropped 4 bases, with 8 bases sitting between them. CDR3 nucleotide sequence: TGTGCCAGCTCCAGGGGGGCAGATACGCAGTATTTT. Translation gives CASSRGADTQYF.

The chain recombines TRBV28 with TRBJ2-5, with TRBD2 matching over 7 bases. Germline loops: CDR1 MDHEN, CDR2 SYDVKM. V lost 8 bases and J lost 4; bases outside the gene matches: 19. The CDR3 length is 17 residues. In nucleotides, the CDR3 is TGTGCCAGCGGCAGTGTGTTGGCTAGCGGAATCTTAGAGACCCAGTACTTC. Translation: CASGSVLASGILETQYF.

V gene TRBV19 combines with J gene TRBJ2-2; D gene uncertain. The CDR3 covers 13 residues. V was cut by 10 bases and J by 0 bases, with 9 bases left in between. CDR1 LNHDA and CDR2 SQIVND come from the germline V gene (reference sequence). CDR3 coding DNA: TGTGCCACCACAAACCCGAACACCGGGGAGCTGTTTTTT. This sequence encodes CATTNPNTGELFF.

This sequence joins TRBV7-2 and TRBJ2-7; 12 nucleotides align to TRBD2. CDR3 size: 15 residues. J was trimmed by 3 bases and V by 6 bases; bases with no gene match: 6. Germline assignment: CDR1 SGHTA and CDR2 FQGNSA. CDR3 loop: CASSRTSGVNYEQYF. The CDR3 coding sequence is TGTGCCAGCAGTCGGACTAGCGGGGTTAACTACGAGCAGTACTTC.

The gene calls are TRBV5-1 and TRBJ1-6, with 9 bases lining up with TRBD1. Trimming took 2 bases from V and 7 from J; bases not matched to a gene: 4. The CDR3 has 15 amino acids. Germline V gene lookup returns CDR1 SGHRS and CDR2 YFSETQ. The CDR3 DNA sequence: TGCGCCAGCAGCTTAGACAGGGGGAAGAATTCACCCCTCCACTTT. Amino acids: CASSLDRGKNSPLHF.

There are a few counts of this clone. The chain links TRBV5-1 to TRBJ2-7; weak D call: TRBD2 (5 bases). CDR1 is SGHRS and CDR2 is YFSETQ in the germline V gene. There are 14 residues in the CDR3. V lost 4 bases to trimming and J lost 4 bases, with 15 bases between them. The CDR3 sequence is CASSRTPGNYEQYF. The CDR3 nucleotides read TGCGCCAGCAGCCGGACTCCTGGCAATTACGAGCAGTACTTC.

V and J are TRBV28 and TRBJ1-2; D is uncertain. Germline V gene sequence: CDR1 MDHEN, CDR2 SYDVKM. The CDR3 is 13 residues long. Trimming left V 1 base short and J 4 bases short, with 7 bases between. CDR3 in DNA: TGTGCCAGCAGTTTATCGCGGGGCTATGGCTACACCTTC. This encodes CASSLSRGYGYTF.

This clone was seen only a few times. The J gene is TRBJ2-5, the V gene TRBV7-2; D perhaps matches TRBD2 (7 bases). From germline, CDR1 is SGHTA and CDR2 FQGNSA. Trimming removed 5 bases at V and 5 bases at J, with 12 bases between. CDR3 length: 13 amino acids. The CDR3 loop reads CASSPGGRETQYF. CDR3 DNA: TGTGCCAGCAGCCCCGGGGGGCGGGAGACCCAGTACTTC.